The 10 T cell receptor beta chains given below trace back to one sample, sequenced in a study of blood T cell repertoires in COVID-19. TCRdb keeps only in-frame clones here, not all; method: immunoSEQ multiplex PCR. The sample carries around 46,000 clones, 86% recorded once. What was sequenced was peripheral blood. Receptors were obtained from a man aged 35 to 55 with active COVID-19.

This chain links TRBV27 with TRBJ2-1; 7 nucleotides line up with TRBD2. CDR1 is MNHEY and CDR2 is SMNVEV in the germline V gene (reference sequence). V was pared by 1 base and J by 1 base, with 1 base of the junction left unmatched. This CDR3 has 15 amino acids. This chain's CDR3 is CASSLWGGSYNEQFF. The CDR3 DNA sequence: TGTGCCAGCAGTTTATGGGGGGGGTCCTACAATGAGCAGTTCTTC.

The V gene is TRBV15, the J gene TRBJ2-7; 8 positions agree with TRBD1. Per germline, CDR1 LNHNV and CDR2 YYDKDF (reference sequence). The trim removed 1 base at V and 3 bases at J, leaving 5 bases unmatched. The CDR3 loop spans 15 amino acids. The CDR3 is CATSRVDRAHYEQYF. The CDR3 DNA is TGTGCCACCAGCAGAGTGGACAGGGCTCACTACGAGCAGTACTTC.

The J gene is TRBJ1-2, the V gene TRBV7-2; TRBD1 matches at 10 bases. CDR1 is SGHTA and CDR2 is FQGNSA in the germline V gene. This CDR3 contains 14 residues. J was trimmed by 2 bases and V by 7 bases; bases with no gene match: 4. The CDR3, as DNA: TGTGCCAGCACCCCGGGACAGGGGAACTATGGCTACACCTTC. It yields the protein CASTPGQGNYGYTF.

V is TRBV5-1 and J is TRBJ1-3; D not resolved. The V gene's germline CDR1 is SGHRS and CDR2 YFSETQ. The CDR3 has 14 residues. The V and J ends lost 5 bases and 3 bases respectively, with 12 bases between them. The CDR3 loop reads CASRKDGIGNTIYF. The CDR3 DNA reads TGCGCCAGCAGAAAAGACGGGATTGGAAACACCATATATTTT.

The genes are TRBV9 and TRBJ2-3; TRBD2 matches at 9 bases. The length of the CDR3 is 14 residues. Germline V gene data show CDR1 as SGDLS and CDR2 as YYNGEE. The V gene end was trimmed by 4 bases and the J gene end by 2 bases; junction bases not matched to a gene: 2. CDR3 protein: CASSLGLATDTQYF. The DNA of the CDR3 is TGTGCCAGCAGCCTGGGACTAGCCACAGATACGCAGTATTTT.

The chain joins TRBV7-3 to TRBJ1-2; 9 positions match TRBD1. The CDR3 has 16 residues. V was clipped by 5 bases and J by 5 bases; unmatched bases: 12. Germline values: CDR1 SGHTA, CDR2 FQGTGA. CDR3 sequence: CASSPTGGVSAYGYTF. As DNA, the CDR3 is TGTGCCAGCAGCCCCACAGGGGGCGTTTCTGCTTATGGCTACACCTTC.

The chain links TRBV12-3 or TRBV12-4 to TRBJ1-5, with no clear D. V dropped 6 bases and J dropped 4 bases, with 10 bases sitting between them. The CDR3 has 13 residues. This chain's CDR3 is CASSPAGNQPQHF. The CDR3 bases are TGTGCCAGCAGCCCCGCGGGGAATCAGCCCCAGCATTTT.

This clone was detected only once. The CDR3 loop reads CASSVYSNQPQHF. CDR3 DNA: TGTGCCAGCAGCGTTTATAGCAATCAGCCCCAGCATTTT. The chain has TRBV7-2 and TRBJ1-5; D unresolved. Trimming stripped 5 bases from V and 0 bases from J, with 5 bases between. The CDR3 is made up of 13 amino acids. The germline gives CDR1 SGHTA, CDR2 FQGNSA.

This chain uses TRBV4-1 with TRBJ2-7; 9 bases agree with TRBD1. After removal of 4 bases from V and 2 bases from J, the junction contained 3 bases not matched to a gene. The length of the CDR3 is 14 residues. CDR1 and CDR2 from the germline V gene are MGHRA and YSYEKL. The CDR3 DNA sequence: TGCGCCAGCAGCCCCCGGGACAGGGCCTACGAGCAGTACTTC. Protein: CASSPRDRAYEQYF.

The chain carries TRBV12-3 or TRBV12-4 and TRBJ2-5, with D hard to call. This CDR3 has 13 residues. Trimming cost V 4 bases and J 0 bases, with 6 bases left between them. The CDR3 region is CASSSLDQETQYF. The CDR3 DNA is TGTGCCAGCAGTTCCTTAGACCAAGAGACCCAGTACTTC.